The 24 T cell receptor beta chains below come from one sample, sequenced in a study of Ad26.COV2.S vaccination and SARS-CoV-2 variants (dated by TCRdb to the early 2020s). The treatment or condition label, read with the paper, signifies: around 19 received Ad26.COV2.S at low or high dose, single or two shots; roughly five received placebo; per-sample allocation not given. For vaccine and placebo recipients, the sequenced repertoires came from samples collected on day 63 after the first injection. Libraries were constructed by the immunoSEQ multiplex PCR assay. TCRdb's version of the immuneACCESS table is confined to in-frame rearrangements and falls short of the full clone set. An unresolved V gene accounts for under half of the shortfall where checked; the remainder is of unknown origin. In all, the sample holds about 350,000 clones, and 88% of those were seen once. The top ten constitute approximately 5.9% of the sample.

The specimen was peripheral blood, collected in a trial of Ad26.COV2.S vaccine versus placebo. These receptors came from a person between 18 and 60 years old who received the Ad26.COV2.S COVID-19 vaccine or a placebo.

The genes are TRBV5-1 and TRBJ2-7; 14 bases match TRBD2. The CDR3 consists of 17 residues. Trimming cost V 7 bases and J 3 bases; bases outside gene matches: 12. CDR1 is SGHRS and CDR2 is YFSETQ in the germline V gene. The CDR3 DNA is TGCGCCAGCCAGGGACTAGCGGGAGTTAGCGTGGACTACGAGCAGTACTTC. Residues: CASQGLAGVSVDYEQYF. Full variable domain (missing parts from reference TRBV5-1 and TRBJ2-7): KAGVTQTPRYLIKTRGQQVTLSCSPISGHRSVSWYQQTPGQGLQFLFEYFSETQRNKGNFPGRFSGRQFSNSRSEMNVSTLELGDSALYLCASQGLAGVSVDYEQYFGPGTRLTVT.

The chain employs TRBV12-2 and TRBJ2-5; TRBD2 is the table's D call and was not checked against the DNA. TRBV12-2 counts as a pseudogene. The CDR3 has 17 amino acids. The CDR3 DNA reads TGTGCAAGTCGCTCCCTTACAAAAAAGCGGCGCGAAGAGACCCAGTACTTC. It encodes CASRSLTKKRREETQYF.

The J gene is TRBJ1-5, the V gene TRBV7-8, with D possibly matching TRBD1 (6 bases). Germline V gives CDR1 SGHVS, CDR2 FQNEAQ. The CDR3 is 14 amino acids. With 4 bases removed from V and 5 bases from J, the gap between germline ends came to 12 bases. CDR3 in DNA: TGTGCCAGCAGCTCGGACAGCAATTATCAGCCCCAGCATTTT. It yields the protein CASSSDSNYQPQHF.

This clone was detected a few times. This chain links TRBV18 with TRBJ1-3, with a possible D match to TRBD1 (5 bases). The V and J ends lost 8 bases and 0 bases respectively, with 11 bases between them. The germline V gene encodes CDR1 KGHSH and CDR2 LQKENI. The CDR3 has 14 residues. The chain's CDR3 is CASARDRSGNTIYF. The DNA for the CDR3 is TGTGCCAGCGCCAGGGACCGCTCTGGAAACACCATATATTTT.

In DNA form, the CDR3 reads TGTGCCAGCAGCACGGCAGGCCCCCTTATCCGGGCCAACGTCCTGACTTTC. The encoded protein is CASSTAGPLIRANVLTF. The rearrangement links TRBV7-9 to TRBJ2-6; D is uncertain. V lost 5 bases and J lost 5, with 19 bases in between. Germline V gene sequence: CDR1 SEHNR, CDR2 FQNEAQ (reference sequence). The CDR3 runs 17 residues.

The chain combines TRBV7-3 with TRBJ2-7, with a possible D match to TRBD2 (6 bases). Trimming took off 2 bases at V and 0 bases at J, with 8 bases between the two ends. Germline CDR1 is SGHTA and CDR2 is FQGTGA. The CDR3 consists of 14 residues. The CDR3 DNA sequence: TGTGCCAGCAGCTTATACGGGAGCTCCTACGAGCAGTACTTC. Its protein product is CASSLYGSSYEQYF.

The chain joins TRBV11-2 to TRBJ1-1, with 9 bases that match TRBD1. Germline V gives CDR1 SGHAT, CDR2 FQNNGV. The junction had 6 bases not matched to a gene; V was cut back by 5 bases and J by 11 bases. This CDR3 spans 12 amino acids. CDR3 sequence: CASSGQGSVAFF. The CDR3, as DNA: TGTGCCAGCAGCGGACAGGGGAGTGTCGCTTTCTTT.

The chain joins TRBV5-1 to TRBJ2-7; the D is unclear. Trimming shortened V by 4 bases and J by 3 bases, and 11 bases separated the two germline ends. CDR3 length: 13 residues. Germline-derived CDR1 and CDR2 are SGHRS and YFSETQ. The CDR3 region has the DNA TGCGCCAGCAGCAACCCTAAGTTCTACGAGCAGTACTTC. It specifies CASSNPKFYEQYF. Variable domain in full (rest from reference TRBV5-1 and TRBJ2-7): KAGVTQTPRYLIKTRGQQVTLSCSPISGHRSVSWYQQTPGQGLQFLFEYFSETQRNKGNFPGRFSGRQFSNSRSEMNVSTLELGDSALYLCASSNPKFYEQYFGPGTRLTVT.

This rearrangement joins TRBV28 to TRBJ2-1; 9 nucleotides match TRBD2. The CDR3 has 15 amino acids. Trimming at V came to 3 bases and at J to 3 bases, leaving 3 bases not matched to a gene. Germline loops: CDR1 MDHEN, CDR2 SYDVKM. The CDR3 DNA is TGTGCCAGCAGTTTGGGACTAGCTTTCTACAATGAGCAGTTCTTC. It yields the protein CASSLGLAFYNEQFF. The whole variable domain, remainder taken from reference TRBV28 and TRBJ2-1, is DVKVTQSSRYLVKRTGEKVFLECVQDMDHENMFWYRQDPGLGLRLIYFSYDVKMKEKGDIPEGYSVSREKKERFSLILESASTNQTSMYLCASSLGLAFYNEQFFGPGTRLTVL.

This clone has a handful of counts. The V call is TRBV7-3, the J call TRBJ2-2, with D maybe TRBD1 (5 bases). The V end lost 5 bases, the J end lost 5 bases, and 9 bases lay between the germline ends. The germline CDR1 and CDR2 sequences are SGHTA and FQGTGA. This CDR3 is 13 amino acids long. CDR3: CASSGQGTGELFF. CDR3 nucleotides: TGTGCCAGCAGCGGGCAGGGAACCGGGGAGCTGTTTTTT.

This chain uses TRBV27 with TRBJ2-7; 7 bases align to TRBD2. From germline, CDR1 is MNHEY and CDR2 SMNVEV (reference sequence). The trim removed 10 bases at V and 1 base at J, leaving 4 bases unmatched. This CDR3 contains 12 residues. CDR3 bases: TGTGCCACCGGGAGGAGGTCCTACGAGCAGTACTTC. It specifies CATGRRSYEQYF.

J is TRBJ2-7 and V is TRBV6-5; possibly TRBD1 or TRBD2 for D (7 bases each). Germline CDR1 is MNHEY and CDR2 is SVGAGI. The V gene lost 6 bases and the J gene lost 4 bases, with 16 bases spanning the gap. The CDR3 loop spans 14 amino acids. CDR3 coding DNA: TGTGCCAGCAGCAGGGGGAGGCGGGGGTACGAGCAGTACTTC. Encoded protein: CASSRGRRGYEQYF.

This clone was seen only once. The V and J genes are TRBV5-1 and TRBJ2-1, with 13 bases fitting TRBD2. Looked up from germline, CDR1 is SGHRS and CDR2 is YFSETQ. This CDR3 is built from 14 residues. V was clipped by 7 bases and J by 10 bases; unmatched bases: 8. The CDR3 loop reads CASYGLAGDREQFF. CDR3 nucleotides: TGCGCCAGCTACGGACTAGCGGGAGACCGAGAGCAGTTCTTC.

This rearrangement joins TRBV6-2 or TRBV6-3 to TRBJ1-2; perhaps TRBD1 as D (6 bases). The length of the CDR3 is 14 residues. Trimming shortened V by 5 bases and J by 6 bases, and 16 bases separated the two germline ends. The germline CDR1 and CDR2 sequences are MNHEY and SVGEGT. CDR3 in amino acids: CASSPGEPRNGYTF. The CDR3 DNA is TGTGCCAGCAGTCCAGGGGAACCACGTAATGGCTACACCTTC.

The gene calls are TRBV30 and TRBJ2-6; the match to TRBD1 covers 8 bases. The ends lost 8 bases at V and 4 bases at J; junction bases unmatched: 10. The CDR3 loop spans 15 amino acids. The germline gives CDR1 GTSNPN, CDR2 SVGIG (reference sequence). CDR3 in DNA: TGTGCCGGCGGACAGGGCTTAGGAGGGGCCAACGTCCTGACTTTC. It specifies CAGGQGLGGANVLTF.

This clone was detected once. The rearrangement joins TRBV7-2 to TRBJ1-2, with no clear D. The CDR3 contains 16 residues. The V and J ends lost 5 bases and 0 bases respectively, with 16 bases between them. Germline V gives CDR1 SGHTA, CDR2 FQGNSA. The CDR3 spells CASSPAAAVANYGYTF. The CDR3 DNA reads as TGTGCCAGCAGCCCGGCCGCCGCGGTAGCTAACTATGGCTACACCTTC. Together with reference TRBV7-2 and TRBJ1-2, the CDR3 gives the full variable domain: GAGVSQSPSNKVTEKGKDVELRCDPISGHTALYWYRQSLGQGLEFLIYFQGNSAPDKSGLPSDRFSAERTGGSVSTLTIQRTQQEDSAVYLCASSPAAAVANYGYTFGSGTRLTVV.

Concerning this clone itself: The sample contains more than one DNA sequence encoding this CDR3. The genes are TRBV5-1 and TRBJ2-7, with 11 positions matching TRBD1. The V segment lost 2 bases and the J segment 3 bases; nucleotides outside the gene matches: 1. CDR3 length: 14 amino acids. Germline assignment: CDR1 SGHRS and CDR2 YFSETQ. The CDR3 DNA follows: TGCGCCAGCAGCTTAGGGACAGGGGGCTACGAGCAGTACTTC. Its translation is CASSLGTGGYEQYF.

For the CDR3, the DNA is TGTGCCAGCAGCTTACTAATATCATACCCTATGAACTATGGCTACACCTTC. Its translation: CASSLLISYPMNYGYTF. This sequence joins TRBV7-9 and TRBJ1-2; D uncertain. This CDR3 spans 17 amino acids. Trimming stripped 2 bases from V and 2 bases from J, with 18 bases between. The germline V gene has CDR1 SEHNR and CDR2 FQNEAQ (reference sequence).

The chain uses TRBV7-6 and TRBJ2-7; 7 bases are a match to TRBD1. Trimming at V came to 5 bases and at J to 2 bases, leaving 9 bases not matched to a gene. Germline V CDR1 and CDR2: SGHVS, FNYEAQ. The CDR3 is made up of 15 amino acids. The CDR3 nucleotides are TGTGCCAGCAGCGGACGGACAGGTTGGGCCTACGAGCAGTACTTC. Its translation is CASSGRTGWAYEQYF.

V is TRBV28 and J is TRBJ2-7, with D perhaps TRBD1 or TRBD2 (5 bases each). The CDR3 contains 16 residues. CDR1 is MDHEN, CDR2 SYDVKM, per germline. The V gene lost 5 bases and the J gene lost 6 bases, with 23 bases spanning the gap. This CDR3 is CASSPSGMGTPPEQYF. In nucleotides, the CDR3 is TGTGCCAGCAGTCCTAGTGGGATGGGGACCCCTCCCGAGCAGTACTTC.

This clone came up once. V is TRBV6-2 or TRBV6-3 and J is TRBJ1-3; D might be TRBD1 (5 bases). The CDR3 is 17 residues long. V was trimmed by 3 bases and J by 0 bases, leaving 15 bases between them. Germline values: CDR1 MNHEY, CDR2 SVGEGT. The CDR3 bases are TGTGCCAGCAGTTATTGGCAGGGCCGGAGCTCTGGAAACACCATATATTTT. Encoded protein: CASSYWQGRSSGNTIYF.

This chain links TRBV3-1 (or the pseudogene TRBV3-2) with TRBJ1-3; D not resolved. V lost 2 bases and J 0 bases, leaving 5 bases between the germline ends. The CDR3 runs to 14 residues. The germline V gene has CDR1 LGHDT and CDR2 YNNKEL (reference sequence). The CDR3 nucleotides are TGTGCCAGCAGCCAATACCGCTCTGGAAACACCATATATTTT. This gives the protein CASSQYRSGNTIYF.

This chain connects TRBV5-5 to TRBJ2-7; D call uncertain. Trimming removed 0 bases from V and 1 base from J, with 8 bases in between. Per the germline V gene, CDR1 is SGHKS and CDR2 is YYEKEE (reference sequence). The CDR3 has 14 amino acids. This chain's CDR3 is CASSLGVGSYEQYF. CDR3 DNA sequence: TGTGCCAGCAGCTTGGGTGTGGGGTCCTACGAGCAGTACTTC.

The J gene is TRBJ1-4, the V gene TRBV9; D not certain. The germline V gene has CDR1 SGDLS and CDR2 YYNGEE. Trimming pared 0 bases from V and 0 bases from J, leaving 6 bases between. The CDR3 covers 15 residues. DNA of the CDR3: TGTGCCAGCAGCGTAGTGGGATCAACTAATGAAAAACTGTTTTTT. It specifies CASSVVGSTNEKLFF. The variable domain in full, with the rest retrieved from reference TRBV9 and TRBJ1-4, is DSGVTQTPKHLITATGQRVTLRCSPRSGDLSVYWYQQSLDQGLQFLIQYYNGEERAKGNILERFSAQQFPDLHSELNLSSLELGDSALYFCASSVVGSTNEKLFFGSGTQLSVL.